The 22 T cell receptor beta chains below were found in one sample sequenced in a study of blood T cell repertoires in COVID-19. The table came from immunoSEQ multiplex PCR; TCRdb's copy has only in-frame clones and leaves some out. Among 45,000 to 60,000 clones, about 89% were seen once, and the ten largest hold 1.5% to 2%. Material for sequencing was peripheral blood. The receptors derive from a man aged 60 to 69 with acute or convalescent COVID-19.

The chain joins TRBV6-5 to TRBJ1-1; 8 bases map to TRBD1. Looked up from germline, CDR1 is MNHEY and CDR2 is SVGAGI. The V gene end was trimmed by 5 bases and the J gene end by 8 bases; junction bases not matched to a gene: 4. CDR3 length: 12 amino acids. This CDR3 reads CASSRGDREAFF. The DNA of the CDR3 is TGTGCCAGCAGTCGGGGGGACAGGGAAGCTTTCTTT.

The gene calls are TRBV10-2 and TRBJ1-1; 10 bases line up with TRBD1. V lost 10 bases, J lost 5 bases, and 13 bases stayed unmatched. CDR1 is WSHSY and CDR2 is SAAADI in the germline V gene. This CDR3 has 15 residues. In DNA form, the CDR3 reads TGCGCCACTTATAGGGACAGGGGAAGTAGTACTGAAGCTTTCTTT. Translated, it gives CATYRDRGSSTEAFF.

This chain links TRBV19 with TRBJ2-3, with a tentative D call TRBD2 (5 bases). The CDR3 runs 16 residues. Germline CDR1 and CDR2: LNHDA and SQIVND (reference sequence). Trimming left V 0 bases short and J 4 bases short, with 14 bases between. CDR3 loop: CASSIDPREASDTQYF. In DNA, the CDR3 is TGTGCCAGTAGTATAGATCCCCGGGAAGCATCAGATACGCAGTATTTT.

The chain joins TRBV5-1 to TRBJ1-4; TRBD1 might be the D (5 bases). CDR1 is SGHRS, CDR2 YFSETQ, per germline. This CDR3 spans 14 amino acids. V dropped 2 bases and J dropped 3 bases, with 8 bases sitting between them. In nucleotides, the CDR3 is TGCGCCAGCAGCTTCGGGGGTTCTAATGAAAAACTGTTTTTT. Translated, it gives CASSFGGSNEKLFF.

This sequence joins TRBV10-1 and TRBJ1-3; a possible D gene is TRBD1 (6 bases). Per the germline V gene, CDR1 is WNHNN and CDR2 is SYGVQD (reference sequence). CDR3 size: 18 residues. Trimming removed 4 bases from V and 0 bases from J, with 19 bases in between. CDR3 nucleotides: TGCGCCAGCAGTGCATCGGGCCGGGGGGCCGACTCTGGAAACACCATATATTTT. Protein: CASSASGRGADSGNTIYF.

This sequence joins TRBV28 and TRBJ1-5, with 7 nucleotides matching TRBD1. Trimming removed 3 bases from V and 6 bases from J; junction bases left unmatched: 8. This CDR3 comprises 15 residues. CDR1 is MDHEN, CDR2 SYDVKM, per germline. CDR3 in DNA: TGTGCCAGCAGTTTTGACACAGGGGACACTCAGCCCCAGCATTTT. Encoded protein: CASSFDTGDTQPQHF.

This clone was counted a few times. The chain's CDR3 is CASSKETGIATF. The DNA of the CDR3 is TGTGCCAGTAGTAAGGAGACAGGGATCGCCACCTTC. The chain joins TRBV19 to TRBJ1-2; the match to TRBD1 covers 7 bases. Germline CDR1 reads LNHDA; CDR2 reads SQIVND (reference sequence). V shed 4 bases, J shed 13 bases, and the junction held 9 bases outside the gene matches. This CDR3 spans 12 amino acids.

This clone has only one observation. This rearrangement joins TRBV14 to TRBJ1-3, with D perhaps TRBD1 (5 bases). V was trimmed by 4 bases and J by 3 bases, leaving 13 bases between them. The V gene's germline CDR1 is SGHDN and CDR2 FVKESK. This CDR3 spans 15 amino acids. For the CDR3, the DNA is TGTGCCAGCAGCCCGTATGGGGGGAGTGGAAACACCATATATTTT. It is translated as CASSPYGGSGNTIYF.

The chain employs TRBV24-1 and TRBJ2-7; D is perhaps TRBD2 (6 bases). The germline CDR1 and CDR2 sequences are KGHDR and SFDVKD. The CDR3 totals 11 residues. V gave up 4 bases and J gave up 11 bases, with 11 bases separating them. DNA for the CDR3: TGTGCCACCAGTGAGCGGGACCGGGAGTACTTC. It translates to CATSERDREYF.

The chain uses TRBV10-3 and TRBJ2-1; TRBD1 aligns across 7 bases. V shed 6 bases and J 7 bases; nucleotides not matched to a gene: 9. The V gene's germline CDR1 is ENHRY and CDR2 SYGVKD. The CDR3 contains 14 residues. The CDR3 region is CAIRRDRELNEQFF. CDR3 coding DNA: TGTGCCATCAGGAGGGACAGAGAATTAAATGAGCAGTTCTTC.

The V gene is TRBV4-1, the J gene TRBJ1-3, with a tentative D call TRBD1 (6 bases). The CDR3 consists of 14 residues. Germline values: CDR1 MGHRA, CDR2 YSYEKL. V was cut by 4 bases and J by 4 bases, with 11 bases left in between. The DNA of the CDR3 is TGCGCCAGCAGCCGCAGCCAGGGGGGAAACACCATATATTTT. Translating it yields CASSRSQGGNTIYF.

The rearrangement links TRBV9 to TRBJ2-2; unclear D gene. Germline values: CDR1 SGDLS, CDR2 YYNGEE. Trimming removed 6 bases at V and 0 bases at J, with 9 bases between. The CDR3 length is 14 residues. The CDR3 bases are TGTGCCAGCAACTTAAACTCGAACACCGGGGAGCTGTTTTTT. It specifies CASNLNSNTGELFF.

J is TRBJ2-6 and V is TRBV6-4; 9 bases are a match to TRBD1. The CDR3 extends over 15 amino acids. The germline V gene has CDR1 MRHNA and CDR2 SNTAGT. Trimming cost V 7 bases and J 7 bases; bases outside gene matches: 8. CDR3 sequence (DNA): TGTGCCAGCATCCCTCGACAGGGGGTAGCCAACGTCCTGACTTTC. This codes for CASIPRQGVANVLTF.

The chain uses TRBV5-4 and TRBJ2-3; TRBD1 matches 8 bases. The CDR3 is 14 amino acids. CDR1 is SGHNT and CDR2 is YYREEE in the germline V gene (reference sequence). Germline trimming cut 4 bases from V and 3 bases from J; bases unmatched to any gene: 4. The CDR3 DNA follows: TGTGCCAGCAGCCAGACAGGGGCGACAGATACGCAGTATTTT. This codes for CASSQTGATDTQYF.

This chain uses TRBV5-4 with TRBJ2-3; 11 bases agree with TRBD1. CDR1 is SGHNT and CDR2 is YYREEE in the germline V gene (reference sequence). Unmatched junction bases numbered 8, after V lost 3 bases and J lost 5 bases. The CDR3 runs 16 residues. This CDR3 reads CASSSPPGQGEDTQYF. CDR3 in DNA: TGTGCCAGCAGCTCACCGCCGGGACAGGGGGAAGATACGCAGTATTTT. Full variable domain (missing parts from reference TRBV5-4 and TRBJ2-3): ETGVTQSPTHLIKTRGQQVTLRCSSQSGHNTVSWYQQALGQGPQFIFQYYREEENGRGNFPPRFSGLQFPNYSSELNVNALELDDSALYLCASSSPPGQGEDTQYFGPGTRLTVL.

The genes are TRBV7-9 and TRBJ2-5, with 7 bases that match TRBD2. Germline lookup yields CDR1 SEHNR and CDR2 FQNEAQ (reference sequence). The length of the CDR3 is 15 residues. V lost 2 bases and J lost 1; bases outside the gene matches: 4. This chain's CDR3 is CASSLFGGGQETQYF. The CDR3, as DNA: TGTGCCAGCAGCTTATTTGGCGGGGGCCAAGAGACCCAGTACTTC. The full variable domain, in which reference TRBV7-9 and TRBJ2-5 provide the parts outside the CDR3, is DTGVSQNPRHKITKRGQNVTFRCDPISEHNRLYWYRQTLGQGPEFLTYFQNEAQLEKSRLLSDRFSAERPKGSFSTLEIQRTEQGDSAMYLCASSLFGGGQETQYFGPGTRLLVL.

This chain uses TRBV4-2 with TRBJ2-3, with 7 bases aligning to TRBD2. The CDR3 extends over 14 amino acids. V shed 3 bases and J 1 base; nucleotides not matched to a gene: 1. CDR1 and CDR2 (germline): LGHNA, YNFKEQ. CDR3 region: CASSQTSRTDTQYF. CDR3 nucleotides: TGTGCCAGCAGCCAGACTAGCCGCACAGATACGCAGTATTTT.

The chain joins TRBV7-9 to TRBJ2-1; TRBD2 matches 15 bases. The V gene's germline CDR1 is SEHNR and CDR2 FQNEAQ (reference sequence). The CDR3 is 18 amino acids. The ends lost 5 bases at V and 1 base at J; junction bases unmatched: 6. The DNA of the CDR3 is TGTGCCAGCAGCATCGGGACTAGCGGGGGGTTGTCCTACAATGAGCAGTTCTTC. It translates to CASSIGTSGGLSYNEQFF. Using reference TRBV7-9 and TRBJ2-1 for the parts outside the CDR3, the full variable domain is DTGVSQNPRHKITKRGQNVTFRCDPISEHNRLYWYRQTLGQGPEFLTYFQNEAQLEKSRLLSDRFSAERPKGSFSTLEIQRTEQGDSAMYLCASSIGTSGGLSYNEQFFGPGTRLTVL.

J is TRBJ1-2 and V is TRBV4-1; no clear D. This CDR3 is built from 14 residues. V lost 3 bases to trimming and J lost 4 bases, with 12 bases between them. Germline loops: CDR1 MGHRA, CDR2 YSYEKL. The CDR3 DNA reads as TGCGCCAGCAGCCAGAACCTTTGGAGCTATGGCTACACCTTC. Amino acids: CASSQNLWSYGYTF.

V usage is TRBV2 and J usage is TRBJ1-2, with TRBD1 identical over 8 bases. The trim removed 6 bases at V and 4 bases at J, leaving 7 bases unmatched. Germline V gene data show CDR1 as SNHLY and CDR2 as FYNNEI. The CDR3 has 14 amino acids. CDR3 loop: CASSMTGDPYGYTF. CDR3 bases: TGTGCCAGCAGCATGACAGGGGACCCCTATGGCTACACCTTC.

The V gene is TRBV7-9, the J gene TRBJ2-1; 8 nucleotides agree with TRBD1. Germline loops: CDR1 SEHNR, CDR2 FQNEAQ (reference sequence). The CDR3 extends over 12 amino acids. V trimming: 6 bases; J trimming: 11 bases; junction bases outside the gene matches: 6. CDR3 coding DNA: TGTGCCAGCAGTTGGGGACAGGCACAGCAGTTCTTC. Translation gives CASSWGQAQQFF. Full variable domain (rest looked up from reference TRBV7-9 and TRBJ2-1): DTGVSQNPRHKITKRGQNVTFRCDPISEHNRLYWYRQTLGQGPEFLTYFQNEAQLEKSRLLSDRFSAERPKGSFSTLEIQRTEQGDSAMYLCASSWGQAQQFFGPGTRLTVL.

The rearrangement joins TRBV20-1 to TRBJ2-3; D is uncertain. Germline CDR1 is DFQATT and CDR2 is SNEGSKA (reference sequence). The CDR3 contains 11 residues. The ends were cut back, 7 bases at V and 3 bases at J, with 8 bases in the middle. The CDR3 is CSELVTDTQYF. The CDR3 DNA is TGCAGTGAACTGGTTACAGATACGCAGTATTTT.